What follows is one T cell receptor (beta chain) and its context. Patients in Seattle were enrolled during active infection, then followed longitudinally. In the study's own analysis: How many nucleated cells were present was estimated from reference gene primer amplification. The table came from immunoSEQ multiplex PCR; TCRdb's copy has only in-frame clones and leaves some out. V and J calls and clone size are as listed in that table; D and trimming were resolved from the DNA. The sample has hundreds of thousands of clones, roughly nine tenths seen once. The V gene's germline CDR1 is SQVTM and CDR2 ANQGSEA. The CDR3 extends over 13 amino acids. Trimming took 1 base from V and 1 from J, leaving 6 bases between them. This sample stems from a study of blood T cell repertoires in COVID-19. Study details: Collection of acute and convalescent COVID-19 samples took place in the United States, Italy and Spain. The analysed material was cDNA or gDNA that came from T cells, B-cell-depleted T cells, or PBMCs.

This sequence joins TRBV29-1 and TRBJ2-3; D possibly corresponds to TRBD2 (5 bases). The sequenced sample was peripheral blood. The TCR comes from a woman aged 30 to 39 with COVID-19, enrolled during active disease. The DNA for the CDR3 is TGCAGCGTTGAAGTCGGGGGCACAGATACGCAGTATTTT. The encoded protein is CSVEVGGTDTQYF.